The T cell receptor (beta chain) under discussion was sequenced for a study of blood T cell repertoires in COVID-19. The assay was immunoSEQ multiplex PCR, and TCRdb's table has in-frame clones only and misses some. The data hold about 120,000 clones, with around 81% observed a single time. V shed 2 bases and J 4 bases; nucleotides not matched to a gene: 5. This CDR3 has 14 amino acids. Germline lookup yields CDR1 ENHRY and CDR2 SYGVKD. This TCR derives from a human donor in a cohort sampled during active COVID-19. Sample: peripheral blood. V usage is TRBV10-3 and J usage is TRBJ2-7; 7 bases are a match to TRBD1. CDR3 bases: TGTGCCATCAGTGAGGATGGGACAGCTTACGAGCAGTACTTC. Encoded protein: CAISEDGTAYEQYF.